These T cell receptor beta chains were read from a single sample in a study of shared clonotypes between healthy human individuals. The repertoire was sequenced with immunoSEQ multiplex PCR; TCRdb's copy has only in-frame clones and lacks some. The sample consists of just over 2,000,000 clones, about 95% of them appearing once. The sequenced material came from naive CD8+ T cells sorted from blood. The receptors originated from a man aged 18 to 29 in good health. Both conserved end residues are part of each CDR3. Each record gives: V gene, J gene, D gene, clone size, CDR3 protein, CDR3 DNA. The D gene is left open where the match is weak. Where a row states a size, it is once, few, many or the class of an expanded clone; other rows omit it.

TRBV5-1	TRBJ2-5	NA	NA	CASSASPGYETQYF	TGCGCCAGCAGCGCCAGCCCAGGGTACGAGACCCAGTACTTC
TRBV6-5	TRBJ1-2	NA	NA	CASSYLLTGSYGYTF	TGTGCCAGCAGTTACCTGTTGACAGGATCCTATGGCTACACCTTC
TRBV2	TRBJ1-4	NA	NA	CASRRYDRSTNEKLFF	TGTGCCAGCAGACGATACGACCGTTCAACTAATGAAAAACTGTTTTTT
TRBV6-6	TRBJ2-5	TRBD1	NA	CASSSTGGLFETQYF	TGTGCCAGCAGTTCGACAGGGGGCTTATTTGAGACCCAGTACTTC
TRBV27	TRBJ2-7	TRBD1	NA	CASGLGDRAYEQYF	TGTGCCAGCGGGTTGGGGGACAGGGCCTACGAGCAGTACTTC
TRBV6-5	TRBJ1-3	NA	NA	CASSTGSGNTIYF	TGTGCCAGCAGTACGGGCTCTGGAAACACCATATATTTT
TRBV11-2	TRBJ2-7	NA	NA	CASSFAGSNYEQYF	TGTGCCAGCAGCTTTGCGGGTTCTAACTACGAGCAGTACTTC
TRBV13	TRBJ2-7	NA	NA	CASSWTGLNTYEQYF	TGTGCCAGCAGCTGGACGGGGCTGAACACCTACGAGCAGTACTTC
TRBV2	TRBJ1-1	TRBD1	NA	CASRPVRQGMGITEAFF	TGTGCCAGCAGACCCGTTCGACAGGGGATGGGGATCACTGAAGCTTTCTTT
TRBV7-9	TRBJ2-7	NA	NA	CASSSGPGTNYYEQYF	TGTGCCAGCAGCTCGGGGCCAGGGACCAACTACTACGAGCAGTACTTC
TRBV10-2	TRBJ2-5	NA	NA	CASSEAGSGQETQYF	TGCGCCAGCAGTGAGGCTGGAAGCGGCCAAGAGACCCAGTACTTC
TRBV27	TRBJ1-6	TRBD1	NA	CASRGQGSDSPLHF	TGTGCCAGCAGGGGACAGGGATCGGATTCACCCCTCCACTTT
TRBV7-6	TRBJ2-7	NA	NA	CASSLARTEQYF	TGTGCCAGCAGCTTAGCCAGGACCGAGCAGTACTTC
TRBV9	TRBJ2-7	NA	NA	CASSATPSYEQYF	TGTGCCAGCAGCGCCACACCTTCCTACGAGCAGTACTTC
TRBV5-4	TRBJ1-1	NA	NA	CASSLGQDLPGFTEAFF	TGTGCCAGCAGCTTGGGACAGGATCTGCCCGGTTTCACTGAAGCTTTCTTT
TRBV9	TRBJ1-1	NA	NA	CASSVEGAGTEAFF	TGTGCCAGCAGCGTAGAAGGGGCGGGCACTGAAGCTTTCTTT
TRBV4-1	TRBJ1-5	TRBD1	once	CASSQEDRDGNQPQHF	TGCGCCAGCAGCCAAGAAGACAGGGACGGCAATCAGCCCCAGCATTTT
TRBV10-2	TRBJ2-5	NA	once	CASSSLANQETQYF	TGCGCCAGCTCTTCCCTAGCAAATCAAGAGACCCAGTACTTC
TRBV30	TRBJ1-2	NA	NA	CAWSPGMEGYTF	TGTGCCTGGAGTCCAGGGATGGAAGGCTACACCTTC
TRBV14	TRBJ2-7	TRBD1	NA	CASAPTGGPYEQYF	TGTGCCAGCGCACCGACAGGGGGCCCCTACGAGCAGTACTTC
TRBV19	TRBJ1-1	NA	NA	CASSIPNFDSMNTEAFF	TGTGCCAGTAGTATACCAAACTTTGACTCGATGAACACTGAAGCTTTCTTT
TRBV6-5	TRBJ1-5	NA	NA	CASSQGYSNQPQHF	TGTGCCAGCAGTCAGGGATATAGCAATCAGCCCCAGCATTTT